Reported below is one TCR beta chain. The sample belongs to a study of blood T cell repertoires in COVID-19. In the study overall: Italy, Spain and the United States were the sources of the convalescent and acute COVID-19 samples. PBMCs, B-cell-depleted T cells, or T cells provided the cDNA or gDNA that made up the material.

The CDR3 is 17 amino acids. Germline V lookup: CDR1 KGHDR, CDR2 SFDVKD. V was pared by 0 bases and J by 2 bases, with 10 bases between. In the original processing: Reference gene primer amplification in the assay estimated nucleated cell counts. Clones were sequenced by immunoSEQ multiplex PCR, and TCRdb holds only the in-frame ones, with some missing. V and J calls and clone size come straight from that table; D and trimming were deduced from the DNA. Here the sample spans approximately 250,000 clones, approximately 81% being singletons. This clonotype was obtained from a man in his forties with acute or convalescent COVID-19. This rearrangement joins TRBV24-1 to TRBJ1-6; possibly TRBD1 for D (6 bases). Sequenced material: peripheral blood. This CDR3 reads CATSDLRDRPYNSPLHF. The DNA for the CDR3 is TGTGCCACCAGTGATTTGCGAGACAGGCCCTATAATTCACCCCTCCACTTT.